The present T cell receptor (beta chain) was sequenced within a study of tumour-infiltrating T cells in Burkitt lymphoma. Study summary: This cohort included all epidemiological subtypes of Burkitt lymphoma. Study findings and constraints: Many Burkitt lymphoma patients shared several public clonotypes.

V gave up 0 bases and J gave up 4 bases, with 7 bases separating them. CDR1 SGHTA and CDR2 FQGNSA come from the germline V gene. The CDR3 is 13 residues long. Libraries were prepared by immunoSEQ multiplex PCR; TCRdb keeps only in-frame clonotypes and omits some of them. The sample lists around 46,000 clones; around 31% were seen once. This clone has more than one count but fewer than ten. Its target is unknown. The sequenced material came from tumor tissue. This sequence originates from a human donor with Burkitt lymphoma. The chain couples TRBV7-2 to TRBJ2-7; D is unclear. CDR3 nucleotides: TGTGCCAGCAGCTTAGCATCCTCATACGAGCAGTACTTC. Translated: CASSLASSYEQYF.